The 13 T cell receptor beta chains reported below all come from one sample, sequenced in a study of CD8 T cells in Susac syndrome. RNA amounts of roughly 0.5 to 1 ug underwent reverse transcription with random hexamers. TCRdb reanalysed the immunoSEQ multiplex PCR reads using MiXCR and keeps one entry per CDR3 protein. The sample lists around 130,000 distinct CDR3 sequences, about 93% occurring once. The sequenced sample was CD4+ T cells from PBMCs. All receptors come from a human donor in good health.

The chain combines TRBV6-2 or TRBV6-3 with TRBJ2-7; 8 bases align to TRBD2. Germline V CDR1 and CDR2: MNHEY, SVGEGT. J gave up 3 bases and V 10 bases, and 8 bases lay outside the gene matches. The length of the CDR3 is 13 residues. DNA for the CDR3: TGTGCCACCGCCGGGACTAGTAACTACGAGCAGTACTTC. Its translation: CATAGTSNYEQYF.

J is TRBJ2-1 and V is TRBV5-4, with D possibly TRBD1 on 5 matching bases. The germline V gene has CDR1 SGHNT and CDR2 YYREEE (reference sequence). Between the trimmed V and J ends, which lost 0 bases and 13 bases, there was a span of 20 bases. CDR3 length: 15 residues. This chain's CDR3 is CASSLELGESDPQFF. In nucleotides, the CDR3 is TGTGCCAGCAGCTTGGAATTAGGGGAATCGGATCCCCAGTTCTTC.

The chain carries TRBV10-3 and TRBJ2-5; D ambiguous. The germline CDR1 and CDR2 sequences are ENHRY and SYGVKD. CDR3 size: 14 residues. V was shortened by 0 bases and J by 7 bases, with 12 bases between the two germline ends. CDR3 sequence reads: CAISESGPRGTQYF. The CDR3 nucleotides are TGTGCCATCAGTGAGTCGGGTCCGCGTGGGACCCAGTACTTC.

The J gene is TRBJ2-6, the V gene TRBV3-1, with TRBD2 as a possible D gene (6 bases). Trimming removed 4 bases from V and 4 bases from J, with 8 bases in between. CDR1 and CDR2 (germline): LGHDT, YNNKEL (reference sequence). CDR3 length equals 14 residues. In DNA, the CDR3 is TGTGCCAGCAGCCGCGGGACCGGGGCCAACGTCCTGACTTTC. Translation: CASSRGTGANVLTF.

This clonotype was seen only once. The V call is TRBV5-1, the J call TRBJ1-2; tentative D call: TRBD1 (6 bases). The CDR3 has 17 residues. The germline V and J ends were trimmed by 4 bases and 5 bases, with 24 bases remaining between them. CDR1 and CDR2 from the germline V gene are SGHRS and YFSETQ. CDR3 amino acids: CASSRSGEPSVEYGYTF. CDR3 DNA sequence: TGCGCCAGCAGCCGATCAGGGGAGCCGTCCGTTGAATATGGCTACACCTTC.

The chain employs TRBV30 and TRBJ2-5; the D gene is possibly TRBD1 (6 bases). Per the germline V gene, CDR1 is GTSNPN and CDR2 is SVGIG (reference sequence). Trimming shortened V by 0 bases and J by 5 bases, and 16 bases separated the two germline ends. The CDR3 sequence is 15 residues long. The CDR3 region is CAWSVMQGMGETQYF. In nucleotides, the CDR3 is TGTGCCTGGAGTGTAATGCAGGGGATGGGGGAGACCCAGTACTTC.

The chain carries TRBV3-1 and TRBJ2-1; 8 bases are shared with TRBD2. CDR3 length: 17 residues. V was pared by 1 base and J by 0 bases, with 5 bases of the junction left unmatched. Germline CDR1 and CDR2: LGHDT and YNNKEL (reference sequence). In DNA form, the CDR3 reads TGTGCCAGCAGCCAAGTTCTCAGCGGGGGCTCCTACAATGAGCAGTTCTTC. Translating it yields CASSQVLSGGSYNEQFF.

The V and J genes are TRBV28 and TRBJ1-1; D is ambiguous. Germline V gene data show CDR1 as MDHEN and CDR2 as SYDVKM. The CDR3 loop spans 14 amino acids. Between the trimmed V and J ends, which lost 5 bases and 3 bases, there was a span of 13 bases. The CDR3 coding sequence is TGTGCCAGCAGTCCCCTCGGACGGGACACTGAAGCTTTCTTT. Translating gives CASSPLGRDTEAFF.

This chain links TRBV5-6 with TRBJ1-1; D gene unclear. CDR1 is SGHDT, CDR2 YYEEEE, per germline. The CDR3 is 12 amino acids. V dropped 2 bases and J dropped 2 bases, with 4 bases sitting between them. The CDR3 region is CASSFPNTEAFF. The CDR3 DNA is TGTGCCAGCAGCTTTCCTAACACTGAAGCTTTCTTT.

The chain couples TRBV5-4 to TRBJ2-3; 9 nucleotides align to TRBD2. The CDR3 has 17 amino acids. With 1 base clipped from V and 5 bases from J, the junction kept 11 bases outside the gene matches. Germline CDR1 reads SGHNT; CDR2 reads YYREEE (reference sequence). The CDR3 sequence: CASSLKVAGDIRDTQYF. CDR3 nucleotides: TGTGCCAGCAGCTTGAAGGTAGCGGGAGATATTCGAGATACGCAGTATTTT.

The rearrangement joins TRBV18 to TRBJ1-2; D uncertain. The germline V gene has CDR1 KGHSH and CDR2 LQKENI. The germline V and J ends were trimmed by 2 bases and 3 bases, with 7 bases remaining between them. The CDR3 has 13 residues. CDR3 protein: CASSPDGDYGYTF. The CDR3 nucleotides are TGTGCCAGCTCACCAGACGGAGACTATGGCTACACCTTC.

This clonotype was observed a single time. V usage is TRBV5-1 and J usage is TRBJ2-3, with 13 bases fitting TRBD2. V lost 4 bases and J lost 5; bases outside the gene matches: 7. This CDR3 is 16 amino acids long. CDR1 and CDR2 from the germline V gene are SGHRS and YFSETQ. CDR3 residues: CASSDGLAGVEDTQYF. CDR3 nucleotide sequence: TGCGCCAGCAGCGATGGACTAGCGGGAGTCGAAGATACGCAGTATTTT.

The chain joins TRBV7-9 to TRBJ2-5; the D is unclear. Germline-derived CDR1 and CDR2 are SEHNR and FQNEAQ (reference sequence). The CDR3 contains 14 residues. V shed 0 bases and J shed 0 bases, with 5 bases lying between them. This CDR3 reads CASSLAAYQETQYF. In DNA form, the CDR3 reads TGTGCCAGCAGCTTAGCGGCGTACCAAGAGACCCAGTACTTC.